This entry concerns a single T cell receptor (beta chain). The target antigen is unknown. This CDR3 contains 16 residues. CDR1 and CDR2 from the germline V gene are MDHEN and SYDVKM. All TRB cDNA libraries came from 5' RACE performed with UMI labels. TCRdb reprocessed the 5' RACE reads and stores each CDR3 protein as one record, lacking DNA. Its clone listing holds 150,000 to 180,000 distinct CDR3 sequences. The data originate from a study of CXCR3-negative and CXCR3-positive naive CD8 T cells. Study context: The TRB read total, roughly 140 million, broke down to about 1.5 +/- 0.3 million reads per library. Study results and limitations: Expression of CXCR3 was partially reduced after cryopreservation, and fresh PBMCs were used in most assays. TRB CDR3 hydrophobicity was greater in CXCR3-positive naive cells than in CXCR3-negative naive cells. Much lower diversity was found in memory CD8+ cells, while both naive subsets had comparably high diversity.

CD45RO-CCR7+CD27+CD95- characterized naive CD8+ T cells. This clonotype originated in a human donor in good health. Some clones in this sample may be carry-over from other donors' samples. J is TRBJ1-4 and V is TRBV28; TCRdb gives TRBD1 as the D gene, but with no DNA this cannot be confirmed. Sequenced material: naive CXCR3+ CD8+ T cells from blood. As to subset: CD45RO-CCR7+CD27+CD95- naive CD8+ T cells expressing CXCR3 (TNR3+). The CDR3: CASSSTGQGVYEKLFF.